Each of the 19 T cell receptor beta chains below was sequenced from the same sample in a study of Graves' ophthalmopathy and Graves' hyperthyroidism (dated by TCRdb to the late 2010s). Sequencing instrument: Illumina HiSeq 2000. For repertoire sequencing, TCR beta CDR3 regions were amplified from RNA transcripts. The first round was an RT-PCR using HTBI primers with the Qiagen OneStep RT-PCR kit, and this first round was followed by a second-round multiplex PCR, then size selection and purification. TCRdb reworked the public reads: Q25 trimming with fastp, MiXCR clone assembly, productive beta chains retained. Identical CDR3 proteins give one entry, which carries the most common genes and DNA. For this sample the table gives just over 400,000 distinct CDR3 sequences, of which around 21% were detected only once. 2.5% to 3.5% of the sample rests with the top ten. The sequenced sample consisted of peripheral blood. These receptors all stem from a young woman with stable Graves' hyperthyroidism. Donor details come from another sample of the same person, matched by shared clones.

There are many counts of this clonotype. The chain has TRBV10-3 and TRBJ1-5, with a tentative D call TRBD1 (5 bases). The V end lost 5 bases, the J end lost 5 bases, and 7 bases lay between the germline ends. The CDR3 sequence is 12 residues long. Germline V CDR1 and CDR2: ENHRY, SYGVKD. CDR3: CAISPTDQPQHF. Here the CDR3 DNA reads TGTGCCATCAGTCCGACAGATCAGCCCCAGCATTTT.

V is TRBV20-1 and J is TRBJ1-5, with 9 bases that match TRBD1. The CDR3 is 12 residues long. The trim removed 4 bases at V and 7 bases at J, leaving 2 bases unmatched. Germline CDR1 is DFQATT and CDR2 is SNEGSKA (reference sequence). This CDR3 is CSATDRGQPQHF. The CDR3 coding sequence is TGCAGTGCTACCGACAGGGGGCAGCCCCAGCATTTT.

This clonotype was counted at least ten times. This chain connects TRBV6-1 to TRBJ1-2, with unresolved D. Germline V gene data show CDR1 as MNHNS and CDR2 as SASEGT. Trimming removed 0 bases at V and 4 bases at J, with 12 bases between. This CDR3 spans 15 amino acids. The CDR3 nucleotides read TGTGCCAGCAGTGAAGCGCTGGACCGACCCTATGGCTACACCTTC. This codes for CASSEALDRPYGYTF.

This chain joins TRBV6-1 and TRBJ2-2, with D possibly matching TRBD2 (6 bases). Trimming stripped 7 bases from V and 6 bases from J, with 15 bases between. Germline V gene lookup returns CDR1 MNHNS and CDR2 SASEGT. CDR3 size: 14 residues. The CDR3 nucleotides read TGTGCCAGCACCGGAGGCGGGATGCCCGGGGAGCTGTTTTTT. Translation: CASTGGGMPGELFF.

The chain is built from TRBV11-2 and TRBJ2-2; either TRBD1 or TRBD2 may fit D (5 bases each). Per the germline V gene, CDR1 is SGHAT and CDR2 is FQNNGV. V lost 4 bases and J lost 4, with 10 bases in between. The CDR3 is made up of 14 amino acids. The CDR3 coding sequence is TGTGCCAGCAGCTCAGCAGGGAGCACCGGGGAGCTGTTTTTT. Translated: CASSSAGSTGELFF.

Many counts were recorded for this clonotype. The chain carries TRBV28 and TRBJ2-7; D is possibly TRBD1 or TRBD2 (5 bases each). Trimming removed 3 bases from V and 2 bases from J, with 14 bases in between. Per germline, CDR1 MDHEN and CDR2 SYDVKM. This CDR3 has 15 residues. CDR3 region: CASSFGPRGPYEQYF. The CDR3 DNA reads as TGTGCCAGCAGTTTCGGGCCCCGGGGACCCTACGAGCAGTACTTC.

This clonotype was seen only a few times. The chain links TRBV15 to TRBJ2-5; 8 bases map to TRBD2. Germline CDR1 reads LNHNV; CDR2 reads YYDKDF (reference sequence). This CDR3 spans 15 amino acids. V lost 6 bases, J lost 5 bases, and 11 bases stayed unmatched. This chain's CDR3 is CATRAGDYTGETQYF. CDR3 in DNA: TGTGCCACCAGAGCGGGGGATTACACTGGGGAGACCCAGTACTTC.

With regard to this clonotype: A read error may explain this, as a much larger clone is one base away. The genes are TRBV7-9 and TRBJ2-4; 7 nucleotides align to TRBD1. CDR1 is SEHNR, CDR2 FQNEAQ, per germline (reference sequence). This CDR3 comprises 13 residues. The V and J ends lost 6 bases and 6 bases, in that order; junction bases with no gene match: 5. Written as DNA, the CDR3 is TGTGCCAGCAGAACCGGGACAGTAAACATTCAGTACTTC. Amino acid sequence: CASRTGTVNIQYF.

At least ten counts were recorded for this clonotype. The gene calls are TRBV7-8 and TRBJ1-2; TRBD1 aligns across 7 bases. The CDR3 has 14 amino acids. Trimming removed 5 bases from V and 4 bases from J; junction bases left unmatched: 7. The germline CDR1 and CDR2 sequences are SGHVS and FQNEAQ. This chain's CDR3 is CASSPDRMFYGYTF. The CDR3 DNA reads TGTGCCAGCAGCCCGGACAGGATGTTCTATGGCTACACCTTC.

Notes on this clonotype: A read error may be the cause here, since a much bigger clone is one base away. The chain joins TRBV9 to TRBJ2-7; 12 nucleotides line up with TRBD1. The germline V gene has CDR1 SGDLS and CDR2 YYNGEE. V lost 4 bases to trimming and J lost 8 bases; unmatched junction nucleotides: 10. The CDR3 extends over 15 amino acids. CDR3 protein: CASSLSRDRGPQQYV. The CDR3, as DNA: TGTGCCAGCAGCCTCAGCCGGGACAGGGGGCCCCAGCAGTACGTC.

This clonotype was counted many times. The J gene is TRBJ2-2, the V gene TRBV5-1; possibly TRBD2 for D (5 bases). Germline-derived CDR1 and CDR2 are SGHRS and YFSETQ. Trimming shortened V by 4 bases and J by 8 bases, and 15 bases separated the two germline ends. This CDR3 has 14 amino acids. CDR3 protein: CASSARLNLGELFF. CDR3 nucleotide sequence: TGCGCCAGCAGCGCCCGACTAAATTTGGGGGAGCTGTTTTTT.

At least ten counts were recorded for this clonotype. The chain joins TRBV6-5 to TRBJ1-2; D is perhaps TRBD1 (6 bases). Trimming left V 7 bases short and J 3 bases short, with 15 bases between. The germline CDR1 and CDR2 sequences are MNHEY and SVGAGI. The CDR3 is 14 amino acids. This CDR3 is CASNFRGGDYGYTF. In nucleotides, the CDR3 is TGTGCCAGCAATTTCAGGGGCGGAGACTATGGCTACACCTTC.

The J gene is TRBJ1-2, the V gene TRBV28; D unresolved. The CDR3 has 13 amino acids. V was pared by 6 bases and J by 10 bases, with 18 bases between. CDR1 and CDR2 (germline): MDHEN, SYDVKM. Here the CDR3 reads CASSLGPPSDYTF. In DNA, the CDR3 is TGTGCCAGCAGCCTGGGCCCGCCGAGTGACTACACCTTC.

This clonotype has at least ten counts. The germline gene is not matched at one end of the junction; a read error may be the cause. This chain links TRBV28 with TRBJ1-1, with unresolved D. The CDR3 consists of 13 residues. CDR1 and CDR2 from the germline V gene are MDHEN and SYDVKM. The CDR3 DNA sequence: TGTGCCGGCAGTTTCTGGGATGGCACTGAAGCTTTCTTT. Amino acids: CAGSFWDGTEAFF.

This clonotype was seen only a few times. As DNA, the CDR3 is TGTGCCAGCAGCTTAGTGGTTAGCGGCTACCTCTCCTACGAGCAGTACTTC. Its protein product is CASSLVVSGYLSYEQYF. This rearrangement joins TRBV7-2 to TRBJ2-7; D is possibly TRBD2 (6 bases). The CDR3 length is 17 residues. V lost 1 base and J 0 bases, leaving 16 bases between the germline ends. The V gene's germline CDR1 is SGHTA and CDR2 FQGNSA.

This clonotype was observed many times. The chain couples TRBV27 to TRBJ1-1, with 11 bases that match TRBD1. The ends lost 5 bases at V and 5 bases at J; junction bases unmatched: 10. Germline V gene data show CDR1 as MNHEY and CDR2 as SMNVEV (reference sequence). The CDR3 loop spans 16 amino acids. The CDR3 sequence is CASSGFSWDRGTEAFF. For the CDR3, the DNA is TGTGCCAGCAGTGGCTTCAGTTGGGACAGGGGGACTGAAGCTTTCTTT.

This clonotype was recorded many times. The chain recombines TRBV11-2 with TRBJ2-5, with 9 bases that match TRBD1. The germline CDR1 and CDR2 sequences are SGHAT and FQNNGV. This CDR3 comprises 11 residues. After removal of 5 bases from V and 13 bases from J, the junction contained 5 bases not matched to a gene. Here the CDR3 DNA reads TGTGCCAGCAGCGCACAGGGGGCCTGGTACTTC. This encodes CASSAQGAWYF.

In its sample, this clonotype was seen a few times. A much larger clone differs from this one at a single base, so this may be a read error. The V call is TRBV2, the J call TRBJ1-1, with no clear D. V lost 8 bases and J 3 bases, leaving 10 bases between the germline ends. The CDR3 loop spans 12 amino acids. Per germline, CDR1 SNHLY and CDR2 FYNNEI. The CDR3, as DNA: TGTGCCAGCTTTTGGTCGTACACTGAAGCTTTCTTT. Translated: CASFWSYTEAFF. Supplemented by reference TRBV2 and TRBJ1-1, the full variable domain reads EPEVTQTPSHQVTQMGQEVILRCVPISNHLYFYWYRQILGQKVEFLVSFYNNEISEKSEIFDDQFSVERPDGSNFTLKIRSTKLEDSAMYFCASFWSYTEAFFGQGTRLTVV.

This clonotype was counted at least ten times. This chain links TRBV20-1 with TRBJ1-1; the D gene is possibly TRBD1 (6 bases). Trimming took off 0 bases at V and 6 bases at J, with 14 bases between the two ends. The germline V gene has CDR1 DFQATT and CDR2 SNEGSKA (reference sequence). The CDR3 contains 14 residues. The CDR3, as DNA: TGCAGTGCTAGAGATTTCAGGGGAAAGGCTGAAGCTTTCTTT. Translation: CSARDFRGKAEAFF.